This passage covers 19 T cell receptor beta chains from one sample sequenced in a study of healthy donors' naive CD4 and CD8 T cells. Starting from approximately 500 ng of total RNA, TCR libraries were made with linear amplification. TCRdb re-analysed the reads in MiXCR, keeping a single row per CDR3 protein. The sample shows about 200,000 distinct CDR3 sequences, about four fifths of them seen only once. Sequencing used naive CD4+ and CD8+ T cells sorted from blood, pooled from several donors. The receptors here all came from a pool of human donors in good health; the sample pools cells from several healthy donors.

The chain employs TRBV5-6 and TRBJ1-1; D is unresolved. Germline V gene data show CDR1 as SGHDT and CDR2 as YYEEEE. This CDR3 is 15 amino acids long. Trimming cost V 4 bases and J 5 bases, with 18 bases left between them. CDR3 coding DNA: TGTGCCAGCAGCCCCTTTGGTGCGGGGAAGACTGAAGCTTTCTTT. Translated, it gives CASSPFGAGKTEAFF.

V and J are TRBV5-1 and TRBJ2-1; D might be TRBD2 (5 bases). Germline V CDR1 and CDR2: SGHRS, YFSETQ. The V end lost 4 bases, the J end lost 6 bases, and 14 bases lay between the germline ends. The CDR3 contains 14 residues. In nucleotides, the CDR3 is TGCGCCAGCAGCACCGCGGACTTTTTCAATGAGCAGTTCTTC. Protein product: CASSTADFFNEQFF.

This clonotype was observed a handful of times. This chain joins TRBV27 and TRBJ1-6; no reliable D call. Germline V lookup: CDR1 MNHEY, CDR2 SMNVEV (reference sequence). The CDR3 consists of 16 residues. V was pared by 3 bases and J by 2 bases, with 11 bases between. The CDR3 loop reads CASSFEGLTYNSPLHF. DNA of the CDR3: TGTGCCAGCAGTTTCGAAGGACTCACCTATAATTCACCCCTCCACTTT.

The chain couples TRBV27 to TRBJ2-7; perhaps TRBD1 as D (6 bases). V dropped 2 bases and J dropped 4 bases, with 15 bases sitting between them. The CDR3 extends over 15 amino acids. Germline CDR1 reads MNHEY; CDR2 reads SMNVEV (reference sequence). CDR3 bases: TGTGCCAGCAGTTTAGGGACACCGTCTCGATACGAGCAGTACTTC. Translation gives CASSLGTPSRYEQYF.

The chain combines TRBV27 with TRBJ1-1; no firm D call. This CDR3 region has 12 residues. Looked up from germline, CDR1 is MNHEY and CDR2 is SMNVEV (reference sequence). Trimming took 8 bases from V and 4 from J, leaving 11 bases between them. CDR3 amino acids: CASVKGLTEAFF. The CDR3 DNA reads as TGTGCCAGCGTCAAGGGCCTCACTGAAGCTTTCTTT.

CDR3 bases: TGTGCCAGCAGTTATCGAACAGGGGGCGTTTCGTACGAGCAGTACTTC. Translation: CASSYRTGGVSYEQYF. The chain links TRBV6-2 or TRBV6-3 to TRBJ2-7; 9 bases fit TRBD1. The CDR3 runs 16 residues. Germline V gene sequence: CDR1 MNHEY, CDR2 SVGEGT. The ends lost 3 bases at V and 4 bases at J; junction bases unmatched: 10.

The sample holds a few counts of this clonotype. The chain has TRBV19 and TRBJ2-3; tentative D call: TRBD2 (5 bases). CDR3 length: 16 residues. The germline V and J ends were trimmed by 7 bases and 2 bases, with 19 bases remaining between them. Germline lookup yields CDR1 LNHDA and CDR2 SQIVND (reference sequence). This CDR3 reads CASTRTGRSLTDTQYF. Written as DNA, the CDR3 is TGTGCCAGTACCCGGACTGGCCGGAGCCTCACAGATACGCAGTATTTT.

The chain recombines TRBV6-5 with TRBJ1-1; the D gene is possibly TRBD1 (5 bases). This CDR3 spans 14 amino acids. The germline gives CDR1 MNHEY, CDR2 SVGAGI. Trimming left V 3 bases short and J 1 base short, with 9 bases between. The DNA for the CDR3 is TGTGCCAGCAGTTATAACGGGGGGAACACTGAAGCTTTCTTT. It encodes CASSYNGGNTEAFF.

CDR3 DNA: TGTGCCAGTAGCTTGGGACGCCCGAACACTGAAGCTTTCTTT. This gives the protein CASSLGRPNTEAFF. The V gene is TRBV19, the J gene TRBJ1-1, with a tentative D call TRBD1 (5 bases). Germline loops: CDR1 LNHDA, CDR2 SQIVND (reference sequence). Trimming left V 6 bases short and J 1 base short, with 12 bases between. The CDR3 runs to 14 residues. Full variable domain (rest looked up from reference TRBV19 and TRBJ1-1): DGGITQSPKYLFRKEGQNVTLSCEQNLNHDAMYWYRQDPGQGLRLIYYSQIVNDFQKGDIAEGYSVSREKKESFPLTVTSAQKNPTAFYLCASSLGRPNTEAFFGQGTRLTVV.

This clonotype occurred a few times. The rearrangement links TRBV12-3 or TRBV12-4 to TRBJ1-5; 8 bases match TRBD1. The CDR3 sequence is 14 residues long. The J segment lost 5 bases and the V segment lost 6 bases, leaving 6 bases of the junction unmatched. The CDR3 sequence is CASRDDRGYQPQHF. The CDR3 region has the DNA TGTGCCAGCAGAGATGACAGGGGCTATCAGCCCCAGCATTTT.

The rearrangement joins TRBV27 to TRBJ2-1; D might be TRBD1 or TRBD2, each matching 5 bases. This CDR3 has 13 amino acids. V dropped 3 bases and J dropped 4 bases, with 7 bases sitting between them. The germline V gene encodes CDR1 MNHEY and CDR2 SMNVEV (reference sequence). CDR3 nucleotides: TGTGCCAGCAGTTTTGAGGGGTACAATGAGCAGTTCTTC. It translates to CASSFEGYNEQFF.

The chain employs TRBV6-5 and TRBJ2-1; 12 positions match TRBD2. CDR3 length equals 18 residues. The germline gives CDR1 MNHEY, CDR2 SVGAGI. J lost 6 bases, V lost 0 bases, and 9 bases had no gene match. CDR3 sequence reads: CASSYSTTSGRRRNEQFF. The CDR3 nucleotides are TGTGCCAGCAGTTACTCGACGACTAGCGGGAGACGTCGCAATGAGCAGTTCTTC.

The J gene is TRBJ2-5, the V gene TRBV5-6; D gene uncertain. Looked up from germline, CDR1 is SGHDT and CDR2 is YYEEEE. V was pared by 4 bases and J by 2 bases, with 6 bases between. This CDR3 comprises 12 residues. For the CDR3, the DNA is TGTGCCAGCAGCGCGGATCAAGAGACCCAGTACTTC. This translates into CASSADQETQYF.

The rearrangement joins TRBV6-2 or TRBV6-3 to TRBJ1-1, with D maybe TRBD1 (6 bases). CDR1 is MNHEY, CDR2 SVGEGT, per germline. The CDR3 runs to 13 residues. The V end lost 3 bases, the J end lost 10 bases, and 15 bases lay between the germline ends. The CDR3 DNA is TGTGCCAGCAGTTATTCCGGGACACAAACAGCTTTCTTT. It is translated as CASSYSGTQTAFF.

This rearrangement joins TRBV29-1 to TRBJ2-1, with D possibly being TRBD1 or TRBD2 (5 bases each). CDR3 length: 13 residues. CDR1 and CDR2 from the germline V gene are SQVTM and ANQGSEA. V dropped 5 bases and J dropped 9 bases, with 17 bases sitting between them. Written as DNA, the CDR3 is TGCAGCGTTAGTACAGGAGGCTCGAGTGAGCAGTTCTTC. Its translation is CSVSTGGSSEQFF.

This clonotype has a single count. The J gene is TRBJ2-1, the V gene TRBV19, with D unresolved. The V gene's germline CDR1 is LNHDA and CDR2 SQIVND (reference sequence). This CDR3 has 14 residues. With 0 bases removed from V and 11 bases from J, the gap between germline ends came to 14 bases. CDR3 amino acids: CASSIDQETAQQFF. The CDR3 DNA reads TGTGCCAGTAGTATAGATCAGGAGACTGCGCAGCAGTTCTTC.

The V gene is TRBV6-6, the J gene TRBJ2-7, with 7 bases fitting TRBD1. The CDR3 has 16 residues. V was pared by 5 bases and J by 2 bases, with 12 bases of the junction left unmatched. Germline loops: CDR1 MNHNY, CDR2 SVGAGI (reference sequence). CDR3: CASSVLIGDSAYEQYF. The CDR3 DNA reads as TGTGCCAGCAGTGTCTTGATTGGGGACAGCGCCTACGAGCAGTACTTC.

This sequence joins TRBV5-1 and TRBJ1-2; a weak D match, TRBD1 (5 bases). Germline V gene lookup returns CDR1 SGHRS and CDR2 YFSETQ. V lost 5 bases to trimming and J lost 0 bases, with 11 bases between them. The CDR3 has 14 residues. This CDR3 is CASREGTTNYGYTF. The CDR3 DNA reads TGCGCCAGCAGAGAGGGGACGACTAACTATGGCTACACCTTC.

V and J are TRBV19 and TRBJ2-7; 14 bases agree with TRBD2. Trimming cost V 5 bases and J 3 bases; bases outside gene matches: 3. The length of the CDR3 is 15 residues. CDR1 and CDR2 (germline): LNHDA, SQIVND (reference sequence). The CDR3 DNA sequence: TGTGCCAGTAGTGACGGGACTAGCGGGGGCTACGAGCAGTACTTC. This codes for CASSDGTSGGYEQYF.